The sequence of this TCR beta chain was determined in a study of blood T cell repertoires in COVID-19. The wider study: The United States, Italy and Spain were the sources of the acute and convalescent COVID-19 samples.

This clone was counted once. Germline lookup yields CDR1 SEHNR and CDR2 FQNEAQ (reference sequence). V was cut by 1 base and J by 9 bases, with 9 bases left in between. This CDR3 comprises 13 residues. Original processing notes: Quantification of nucleated cells was approximated via reference gene primer amplification. Some clones are missing from TCRdb's copy, which holds only in-frame ones; the method was immunoSEQ multiplex PCR. V and J calls and clone size are copied from that table; D and trimming were computed from the DNA. The data show 300,000 to 450,000 clones, with roughly nine tenths seen just once and roughly 0.99% held by the top ten. Recruitment covered roughly 22 US areas and drew participants whose ages spanned roughly 18 to 89 years.

The rearrangement uses TRBV7-9 and TRBJ1-4; D is uncertain. The specimen sequenced was PBMCs or T cells enriched from blood (not recorded which). This clonotype was sampled from a man between 18 and 29 years old who had recovered from COVID-19. CDR3 nucleotide sequence: TGTGCCAGCAGCTTAGGAGGCAGCCAAAAACTGTTTTTT. It translates to CASSLGGSQKLFF.